This TCR beta chain was recorded in a study of T cells in Graves' hyperthyroidism and ophthalmopathy. Study-level background: Pretreatment peripheral blood was obtained at initial diagnosis. Findings of the study overall: Most thyroid clonotypes expanded above 0.001 appeared in blood too.

This clonotype was detected ten times or more. No antigen is known for it. The CDR3 consists of 11 residues. Germline CDR1 and CDR2: MNHNS and SASEGT. The V segment lost 4 bases and the J segment 11 bases; nucleotides outside the gene matches: 4. It was RNA transcripts that yielded the amplified TCR beta CDR3 regions. The HTBI primer set was used in a first-round RT-PCR of the TCR CDR3. TCRdb used MiXCR to reprocess the multiplex PCR reads, holding one entry per CDR3 protein. The table shows 350,000 to 400,000 distinct CDR3 sequences, with under 20% occurring only once. Fresh peripheral blood, roughly 9.8 ml of it, supplied the PBMCs.

The V and J genes are TRBV6-1 and TRBJ1-1, with 7 bases fitting TRBD1. The receptor was derived from a woman aged 18-29 years with Graves' hyperthyroidism. What was sequenced was blood. The CDR3 loop is CASSVQGTAFF. DNA for the CDR3: TGTGCCAGCAGTGTACAGGGGACGGCTTTCTTT.